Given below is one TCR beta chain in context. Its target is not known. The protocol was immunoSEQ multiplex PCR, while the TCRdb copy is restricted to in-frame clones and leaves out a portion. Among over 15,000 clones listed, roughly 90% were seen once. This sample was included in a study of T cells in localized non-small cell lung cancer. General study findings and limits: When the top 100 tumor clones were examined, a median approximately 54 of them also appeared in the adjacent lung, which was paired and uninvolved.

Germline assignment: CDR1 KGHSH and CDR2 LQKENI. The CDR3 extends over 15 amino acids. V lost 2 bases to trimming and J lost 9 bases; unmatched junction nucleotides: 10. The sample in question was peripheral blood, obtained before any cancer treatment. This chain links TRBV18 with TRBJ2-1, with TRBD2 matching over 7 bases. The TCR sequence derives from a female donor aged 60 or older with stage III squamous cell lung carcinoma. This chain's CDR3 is CASSPISWGRGEQFF. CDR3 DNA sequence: TGTGCCAGCTCACCAATCTCATGGGGGAGGGGTGAGCAGTTCTTC.